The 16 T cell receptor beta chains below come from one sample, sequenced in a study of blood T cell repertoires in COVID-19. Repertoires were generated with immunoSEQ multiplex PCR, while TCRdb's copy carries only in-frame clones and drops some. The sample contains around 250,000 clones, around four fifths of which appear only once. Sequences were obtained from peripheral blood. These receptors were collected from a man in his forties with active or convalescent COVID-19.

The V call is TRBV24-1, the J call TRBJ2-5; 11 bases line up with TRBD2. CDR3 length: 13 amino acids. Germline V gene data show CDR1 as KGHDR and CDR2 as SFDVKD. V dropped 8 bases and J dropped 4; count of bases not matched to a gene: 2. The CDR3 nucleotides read TGTGCCACCAATGGACTAGCGGGAGAGACCCAGTACTTC. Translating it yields CATNGLAGETQYF.

The CDR3 sequence: CASSLGVFGEGTDTQYF. The CDR3 DNA is TGTGCCAGCAGCTTAGGAGTCTTCGGGGAAGGGACAGATACGCAGTATTTT. The chain is built from TRBV13 and TRBJ2-3; weak D call: TRBD2 (5 bases). Germline assignment: CDR1 PRHDT and CDR2 FYEKMQ (reference sequence). Between the trimmed V and J ends, which lost 0 bases and 3 bases, there was a span of 16 bases. CDR3 length equals 17 residues.

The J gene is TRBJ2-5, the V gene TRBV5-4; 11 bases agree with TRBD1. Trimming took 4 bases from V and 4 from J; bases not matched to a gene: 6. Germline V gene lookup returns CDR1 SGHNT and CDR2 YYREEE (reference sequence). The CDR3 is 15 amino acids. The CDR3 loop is CASSPGQGVVETQYF. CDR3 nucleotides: TGTGCCAGCAGCCCGGGACAGGGGGTTGTAGAGACCCAGTACTTC.

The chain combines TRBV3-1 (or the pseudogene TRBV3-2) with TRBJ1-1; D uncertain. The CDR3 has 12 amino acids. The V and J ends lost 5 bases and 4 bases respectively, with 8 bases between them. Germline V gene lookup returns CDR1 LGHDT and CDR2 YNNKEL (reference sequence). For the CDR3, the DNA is TGTGCCAGCAGCTGGGAGAGCACTGAAGCTTTCTTT. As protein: CASSWESTEAFF.

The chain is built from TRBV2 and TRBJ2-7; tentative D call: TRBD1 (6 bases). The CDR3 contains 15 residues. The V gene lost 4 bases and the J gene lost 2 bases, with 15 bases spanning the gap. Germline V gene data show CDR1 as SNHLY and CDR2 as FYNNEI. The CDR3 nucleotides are TGTGCCAGCAGTGCCAGACAGGTCGGGCCCTACGAGCAGTACTTC. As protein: CASSARQVGPYEQYF.

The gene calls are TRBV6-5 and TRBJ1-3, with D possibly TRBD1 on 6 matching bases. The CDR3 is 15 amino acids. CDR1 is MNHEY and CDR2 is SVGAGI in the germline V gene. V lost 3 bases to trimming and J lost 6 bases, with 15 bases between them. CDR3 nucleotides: TGTGCCAGCAGTTATCTCACAGGGTCCGCAAACACCATATATTTT. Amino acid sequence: CASSYLTGSANTIYF.

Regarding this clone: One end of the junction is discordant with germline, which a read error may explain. The CDR3 here is CVSSSDSPKDIQYF. DNA for the CDR3: TGCGTCAGCAGCTCTGACAGCCCTAAAGACATTCAGTACTTC. The chain couples TRBV5-1 to TRBJ2-4, with D perhaps matching TRBD1 (5 bases). The CDR3 spans 14 residues. CDR1 and CDR2 from the germline V gene are SGHRS and YFSETQ.

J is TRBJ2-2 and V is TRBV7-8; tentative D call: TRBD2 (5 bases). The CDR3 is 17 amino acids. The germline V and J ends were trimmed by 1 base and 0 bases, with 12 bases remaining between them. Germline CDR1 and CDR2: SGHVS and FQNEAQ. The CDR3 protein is CASSLVASPSNTGELFF. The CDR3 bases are TGTGCCAGCAGCTTAGTGGCTAGCCCCTCGAACACCGGGGAGCTGTTTTTT.

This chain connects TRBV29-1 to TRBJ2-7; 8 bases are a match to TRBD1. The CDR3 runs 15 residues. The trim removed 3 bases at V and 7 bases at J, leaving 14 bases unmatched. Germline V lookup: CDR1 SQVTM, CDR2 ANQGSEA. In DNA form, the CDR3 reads TGCAGCGTTGAGGGGGTGGCAGGGGGCGACTGGGAGCAGTACTTC. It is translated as CSVEGVAGGDWEQYF.

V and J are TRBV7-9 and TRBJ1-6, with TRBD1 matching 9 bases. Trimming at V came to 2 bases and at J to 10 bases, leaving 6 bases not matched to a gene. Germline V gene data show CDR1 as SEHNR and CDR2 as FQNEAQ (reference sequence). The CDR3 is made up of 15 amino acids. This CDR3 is CASSLSGQGNSPLHF. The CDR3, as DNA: TGTGCCAGCAGCTTATCGGGACAGGGAAACTCACCCCTCCACTTT.

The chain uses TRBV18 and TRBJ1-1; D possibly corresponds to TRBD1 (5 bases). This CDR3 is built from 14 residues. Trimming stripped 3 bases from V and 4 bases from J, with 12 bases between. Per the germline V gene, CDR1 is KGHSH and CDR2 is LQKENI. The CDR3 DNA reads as TGTGCCAGCTCACCCGGGACTGTGGGCACTGAAGCTTTCTTT. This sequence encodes CASSPGTVGTEAFF.

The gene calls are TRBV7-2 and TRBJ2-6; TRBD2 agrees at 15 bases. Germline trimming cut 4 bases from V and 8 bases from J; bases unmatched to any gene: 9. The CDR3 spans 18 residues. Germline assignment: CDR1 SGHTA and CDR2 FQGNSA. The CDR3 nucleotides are TGTGCCAGCAGCTCCACATCGGGACTAGCGGGGGGTACCAACGTCCTGACTTTC. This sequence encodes CASSSTSGLAGGTNVLTF.

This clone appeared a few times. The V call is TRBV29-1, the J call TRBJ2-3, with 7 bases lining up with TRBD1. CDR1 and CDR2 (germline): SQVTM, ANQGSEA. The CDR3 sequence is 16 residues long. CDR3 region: CSAPRQGFGGTDTQYF. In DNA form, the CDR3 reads TGCAGTGCCCCCCGACAGGGCTTTGGGGGCACAGATACGCAGTATTTT.

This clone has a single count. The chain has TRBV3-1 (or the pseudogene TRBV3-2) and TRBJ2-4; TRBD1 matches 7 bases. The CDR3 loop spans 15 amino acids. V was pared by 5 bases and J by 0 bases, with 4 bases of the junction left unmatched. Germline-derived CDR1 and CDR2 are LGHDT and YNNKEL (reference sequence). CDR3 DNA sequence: TGTGCCAGCAGCTCGACAGGGCTAGCCAAAAACATTCAGTACTTC. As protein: CASSSTGLAKNIQYF.

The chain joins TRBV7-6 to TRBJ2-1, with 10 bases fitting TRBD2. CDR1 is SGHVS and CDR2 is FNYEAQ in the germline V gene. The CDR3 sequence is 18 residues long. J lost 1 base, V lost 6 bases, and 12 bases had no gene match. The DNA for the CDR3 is TGTGCCAGCAGTCCCGGGACTAGCGCTGCCACGTCCTACAATGAGCAGTTCTTC. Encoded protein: CASSPGTSAATSYNEQFF.

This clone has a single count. The CDR3 DNA reads as TGTGCCAGCAGTTTCTGGAGTCTAGCGGGGTTGGAGCAGTACTTC. This encodes CASSFWSLAGLEQYF. V usage is TRBV28 and J usage is TRBJ2-7; 9 positions agree with TRBD2. The CDR3 sequence is 15 residues long. Germline CDR1 MDHEN, CDR2 SYDVKM. J was trimmed by 7 bases and V by 3 bases; bases with no gene match: 10.